This T cell receptor (beta chain) was sequenced in a study of cytomegalovirus exposure and HLA in healthy donors. The study, taken as a whole, reports: For most subjects, TCR beta sequences were reported to predict HLA-A and HLA-B alleles with accuracy.

The V and J ends lost 1 base and 2 bases, in that order; junction bases with no gene match: 4. Per germline, CDR1 SGHTA and CDR2 FQGNSA. This CDR3 is built from 16 residues. Turning to this clone: Its antigen is as yet unknown.

Use of 60 Vbeta and 13 Jbeta primers characterized the PCR. TCRdb's copy holds only in-frame clones and misses some; the assay was immunoSEQ multiplex PCR. The sample lists about 160,000 clones; roughly 80% were seen once. The sequence was collected from a human donor in good health. The chain employs TRBV7-2 and TRBJ2-1, with TRBD2 identical over 8 bases. Sequencing was done on a sample of PBMCs. The CDR3 bases are TGTGCCAGCAGCTTAGTGGGCGGGAGGACCTACAATGAGCAGTTCTTC. This gives the protein CASSLVGGRTYNEQFF.